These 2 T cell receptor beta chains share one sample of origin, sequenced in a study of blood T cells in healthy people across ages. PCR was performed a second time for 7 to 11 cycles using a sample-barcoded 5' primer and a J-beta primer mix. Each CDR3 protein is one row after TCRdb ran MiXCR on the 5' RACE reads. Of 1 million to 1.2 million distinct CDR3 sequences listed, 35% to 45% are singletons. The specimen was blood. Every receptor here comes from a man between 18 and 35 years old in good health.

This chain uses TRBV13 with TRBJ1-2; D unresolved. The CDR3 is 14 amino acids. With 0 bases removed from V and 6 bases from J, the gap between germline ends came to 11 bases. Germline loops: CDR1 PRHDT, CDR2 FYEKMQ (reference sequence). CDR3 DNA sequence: TGTGCCAGCAGCTTAGGAGGATATTCTAATGGCTACACCTTC. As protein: CASSLGGYSNGYTF.

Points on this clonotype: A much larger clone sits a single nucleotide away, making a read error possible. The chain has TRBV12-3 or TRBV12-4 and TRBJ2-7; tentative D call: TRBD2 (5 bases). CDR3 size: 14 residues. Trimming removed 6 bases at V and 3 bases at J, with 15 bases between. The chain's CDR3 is CASSTRTGNYEQYF. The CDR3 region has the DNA TGTGCCAGCAGCACCAGGACTGGGAACTACGAGCAGTACTTC.